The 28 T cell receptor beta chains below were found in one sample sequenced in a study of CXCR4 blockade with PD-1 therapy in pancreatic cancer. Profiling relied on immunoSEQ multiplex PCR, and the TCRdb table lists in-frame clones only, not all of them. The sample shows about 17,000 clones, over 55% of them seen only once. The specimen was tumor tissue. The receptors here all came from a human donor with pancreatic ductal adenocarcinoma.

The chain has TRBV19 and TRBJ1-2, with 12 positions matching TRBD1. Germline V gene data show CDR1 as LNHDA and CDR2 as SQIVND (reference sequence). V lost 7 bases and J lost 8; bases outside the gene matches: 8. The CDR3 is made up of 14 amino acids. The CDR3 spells CASTQLGTGGGYTF. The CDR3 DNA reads TGTGCCAGTACTCAACTCGGGACAGGGGGCGGCTACACCTTC.

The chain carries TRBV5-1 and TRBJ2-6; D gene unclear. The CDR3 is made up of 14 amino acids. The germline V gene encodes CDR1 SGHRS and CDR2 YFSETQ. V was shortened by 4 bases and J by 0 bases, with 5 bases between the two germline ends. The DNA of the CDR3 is TGCGCCAGCAGCCAACTCTCTGGGGCCAACGTCCTGACTTTC. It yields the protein CASSQLSGANVLTF.

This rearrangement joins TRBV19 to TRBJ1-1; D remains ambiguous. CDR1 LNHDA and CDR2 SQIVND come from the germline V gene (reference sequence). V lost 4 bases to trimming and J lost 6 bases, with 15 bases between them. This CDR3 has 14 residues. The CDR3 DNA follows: TGTGCCAGTAGTACTGGGGTCCTACCCGCTGAAGCTTTCTTT. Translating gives CASSTGVLPAEAFF.

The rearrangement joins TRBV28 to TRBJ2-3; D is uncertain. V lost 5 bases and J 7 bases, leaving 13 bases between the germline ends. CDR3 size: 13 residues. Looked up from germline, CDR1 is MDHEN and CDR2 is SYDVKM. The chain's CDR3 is CASSPPVGNTQYF. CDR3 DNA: TGTGCCAGCAGTCCCCCTGTGGGAAATACGCAGTATTTT.

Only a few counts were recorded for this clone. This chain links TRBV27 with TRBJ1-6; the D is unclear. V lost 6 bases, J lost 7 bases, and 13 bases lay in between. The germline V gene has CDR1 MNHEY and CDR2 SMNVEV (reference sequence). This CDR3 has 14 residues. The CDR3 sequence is CASSFEAENSPLHF. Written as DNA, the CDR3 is TGTGCCAGCAGCTTCGAGGCGGAGAATTCACCCCTCCACTTT.

CDR3 loop: CASSVRDNEAFF. The CDR3 region has the DNA TGTGCCAGTAGTGTCCGGGACAATGAAGCTTTCTTT. J is TRBJ1-1 and V is TRBV19, with D maybe TRBD1 (6 bases). CDR1 is LNHDA, CDR2 SQIVND, per germline (reference sequence). The CDR3 extends over 12 amino acids. V lost 5 bases to trimming and J lost 7 bases, with 11 bases between them.

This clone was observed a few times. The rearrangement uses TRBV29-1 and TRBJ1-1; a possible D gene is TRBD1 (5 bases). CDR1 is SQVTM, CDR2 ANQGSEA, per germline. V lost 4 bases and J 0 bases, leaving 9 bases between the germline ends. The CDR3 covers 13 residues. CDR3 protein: CSVVTGVNTEAFF. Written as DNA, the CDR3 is TGCAGCGTTGTTACGGGGGTGAACACTGAAGCTTTCTTT. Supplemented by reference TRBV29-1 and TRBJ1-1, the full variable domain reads SAVISQKPSRDICQRGTSLTIQCQVDSQVTMMFWYRQQPGQSLTLIATANQGSEATYESGFVIDKFPISRPNLTFSTLTVSNMSPEDSSIYLCSVVTGVNTEAFFGQGTRLTVV.

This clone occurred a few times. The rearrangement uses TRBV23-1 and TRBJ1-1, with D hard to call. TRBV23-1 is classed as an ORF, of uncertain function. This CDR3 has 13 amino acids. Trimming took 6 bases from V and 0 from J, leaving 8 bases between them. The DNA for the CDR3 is TGCGCCAGCAGCCTCAGTGTGAACACTGAAGCTTTCTTT. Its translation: CASSLSVNTEAFF.

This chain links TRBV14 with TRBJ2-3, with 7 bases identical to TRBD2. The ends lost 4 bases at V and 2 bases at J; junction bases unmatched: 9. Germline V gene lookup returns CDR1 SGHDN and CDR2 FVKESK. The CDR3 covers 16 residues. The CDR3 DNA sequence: TGTGCCAGCAGCCCGAGCGGGATAGCGCTCACAGATACGCAGTATTTT. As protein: CASSPSGIALTDTQYF.

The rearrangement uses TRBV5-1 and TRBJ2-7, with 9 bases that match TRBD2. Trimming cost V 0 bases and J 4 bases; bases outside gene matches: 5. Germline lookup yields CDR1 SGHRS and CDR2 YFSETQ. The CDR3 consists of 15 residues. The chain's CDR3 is CASSLEPAGGYEQYF. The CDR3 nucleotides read TGCGCCAGCAGCTTGGAGCCAGCGGGGGGATACGAGCAGTACTTC.

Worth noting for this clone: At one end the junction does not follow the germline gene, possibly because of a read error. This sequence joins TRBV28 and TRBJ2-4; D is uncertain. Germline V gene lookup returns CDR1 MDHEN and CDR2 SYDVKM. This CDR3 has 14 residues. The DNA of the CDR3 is TGTGCCAGCAGTCCCAGCACTTCAGTGGTTAGGCCTTGGTTC. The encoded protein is CASSPSTSVVRPWF.

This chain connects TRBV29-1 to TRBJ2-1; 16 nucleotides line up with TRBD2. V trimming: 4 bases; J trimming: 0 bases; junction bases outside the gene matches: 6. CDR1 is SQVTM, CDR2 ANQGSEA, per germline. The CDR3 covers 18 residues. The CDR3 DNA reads TGCAGCGTTGGGGGACTAGCGGGAGGGCCCAGCTCCTACAATGAGCAGTTCTTC. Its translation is CSVGGLAGGPSSYNEQFF.

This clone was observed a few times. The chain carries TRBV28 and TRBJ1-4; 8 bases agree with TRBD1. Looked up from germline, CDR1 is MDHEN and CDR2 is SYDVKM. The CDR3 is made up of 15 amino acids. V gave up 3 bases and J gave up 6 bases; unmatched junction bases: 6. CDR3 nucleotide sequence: TGTGCCAGCAGTTTCACGGACAGGGCCTATGAAAAACTGTTTTTT. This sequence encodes CASSFTDRAYEKLFF.

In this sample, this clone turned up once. The CDR3 nucleotides read TGTGCCAGCTCACTCGGGACGGACTACGAGCAGTACTTC. This sequence encodes CASSLGTDYEQYF. The chain is built from TRBV18 and TRBJ2-7, with D perhaps being TRBD1 or TRBD2 (5 bases each). V was clipped by 4 bases and J by 3 bases, with 10 bases between them. The CDR3 runs to 13 residues. Germline V gene sequence: CDR1 KGHSH, CDR2 LQKENI.

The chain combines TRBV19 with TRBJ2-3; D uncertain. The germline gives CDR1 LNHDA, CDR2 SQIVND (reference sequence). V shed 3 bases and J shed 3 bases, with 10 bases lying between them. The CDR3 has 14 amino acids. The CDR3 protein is CASSIVDNTDTQYF. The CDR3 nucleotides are TGTGCCAGTAGTATTGTCGACAATACAGATACGCAGTATTTT.

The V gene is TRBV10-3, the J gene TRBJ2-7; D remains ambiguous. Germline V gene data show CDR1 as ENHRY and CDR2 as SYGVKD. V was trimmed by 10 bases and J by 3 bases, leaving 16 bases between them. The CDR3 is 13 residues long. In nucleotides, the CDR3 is TGTGCCAGCAATGAGAACAGACGCTACGAGCAGTACTTC. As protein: CASNENRRYEQYF.

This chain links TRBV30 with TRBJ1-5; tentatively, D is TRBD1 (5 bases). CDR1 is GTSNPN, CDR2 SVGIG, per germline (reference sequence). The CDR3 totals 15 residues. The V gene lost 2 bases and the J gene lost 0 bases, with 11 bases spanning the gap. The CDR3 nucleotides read TGTGCCTGGAGTCTCGACGGACATAGCAATCAGCCCCAGCATTTT. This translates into CAWSLDGHSNQPQHF.

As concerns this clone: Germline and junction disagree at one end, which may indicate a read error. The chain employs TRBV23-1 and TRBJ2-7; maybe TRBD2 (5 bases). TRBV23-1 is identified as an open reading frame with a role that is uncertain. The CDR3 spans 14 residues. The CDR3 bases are TGCGCCAGCAGCCAATATCTAGCTTCCTACGAGCAGTACTTC. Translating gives CASSQYLASYEQYF.

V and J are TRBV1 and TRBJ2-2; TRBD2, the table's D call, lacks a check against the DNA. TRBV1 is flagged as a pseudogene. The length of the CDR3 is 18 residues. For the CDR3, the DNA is TGCGCCAGCAGCCTCCGGGACTTCCGTCGTCCGAACACCGGGGAGCTGTTTTTT. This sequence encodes CASSLRDFRRPNTGELFF.

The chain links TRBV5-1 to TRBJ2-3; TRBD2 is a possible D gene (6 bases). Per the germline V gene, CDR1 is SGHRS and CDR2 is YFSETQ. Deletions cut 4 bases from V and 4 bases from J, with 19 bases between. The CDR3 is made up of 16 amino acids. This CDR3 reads CASSLPWTTGPDTQYF. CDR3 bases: TGCGCCAGCAGCCTTCCTTGGACTACTGGCCCAGATACGCAGTATTTT.

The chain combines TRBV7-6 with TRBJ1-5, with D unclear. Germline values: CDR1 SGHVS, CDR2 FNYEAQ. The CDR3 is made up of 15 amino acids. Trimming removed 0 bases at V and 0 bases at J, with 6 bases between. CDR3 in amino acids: CASSLALASNQPQHF. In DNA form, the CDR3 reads TGTGCCAGCAGCTTAGCGCTTGCTAGCAATCAGCCCCAGCATTTT.

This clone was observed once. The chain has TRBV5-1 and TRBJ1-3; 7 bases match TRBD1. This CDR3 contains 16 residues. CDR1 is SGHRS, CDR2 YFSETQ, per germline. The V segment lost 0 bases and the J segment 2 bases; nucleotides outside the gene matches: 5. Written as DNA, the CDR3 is TGCGCCAGCAGCTTGGCCTTTACAGGGGCTGGAAACACCATATATTTT. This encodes CASSLAFTGAGNTIYF.

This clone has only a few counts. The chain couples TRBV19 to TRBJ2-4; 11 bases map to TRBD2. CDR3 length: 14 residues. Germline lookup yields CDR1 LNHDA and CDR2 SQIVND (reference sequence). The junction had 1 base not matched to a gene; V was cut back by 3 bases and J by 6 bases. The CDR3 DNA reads TGTGCCAGTAGTATTGGACTAGCGGGAAACATTCAGTACTTC. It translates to CASSIGLAGNIQYF.

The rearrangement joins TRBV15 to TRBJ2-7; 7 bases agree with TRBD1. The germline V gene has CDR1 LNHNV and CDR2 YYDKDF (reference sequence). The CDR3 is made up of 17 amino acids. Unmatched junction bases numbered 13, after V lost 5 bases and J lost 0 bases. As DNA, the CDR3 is TGTGCCACCAGCTCCGGGTCCAGACCAGGGGGCTCCTACGAGCAGTACTTC. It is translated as CATSSGSRPGGSYEQYF.

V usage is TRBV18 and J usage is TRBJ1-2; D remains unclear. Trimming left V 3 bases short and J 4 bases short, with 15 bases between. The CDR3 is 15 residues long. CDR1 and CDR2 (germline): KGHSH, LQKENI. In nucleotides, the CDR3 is TGTGCCAGCTCACCGAGGGCAGAGTCTGCCTATGGCTACACCTTC. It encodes CASSPRAESAYGYTF.

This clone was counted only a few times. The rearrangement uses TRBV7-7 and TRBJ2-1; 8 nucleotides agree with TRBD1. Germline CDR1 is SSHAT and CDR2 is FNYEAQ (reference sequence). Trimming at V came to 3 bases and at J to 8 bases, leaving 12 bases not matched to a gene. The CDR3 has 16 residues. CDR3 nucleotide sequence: TGTGCCAGCAGCTTCCGTGAGACAGGGGAAACTCATGAGCAGTTCTTC. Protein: CASSFRETGETHEQFF.

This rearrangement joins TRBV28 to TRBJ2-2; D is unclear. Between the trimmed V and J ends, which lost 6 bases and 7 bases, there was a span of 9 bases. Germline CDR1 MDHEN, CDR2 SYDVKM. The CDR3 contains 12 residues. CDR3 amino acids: CASRTQDGELFF. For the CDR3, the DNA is TGTGCCAGCAGAACTCAGGACGGGGAGCTGTTTTTT. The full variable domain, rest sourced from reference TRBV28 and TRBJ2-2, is DVKVTQSSRYLVKRTGEKVFLECVQDMDHENMFWYRQDPGLGLRLIYFSYDVKMKEKGDIPEGYSVSREKKERFSLILESASTNQTSMYLCASRTQDGELFFGEGSRLTVL.

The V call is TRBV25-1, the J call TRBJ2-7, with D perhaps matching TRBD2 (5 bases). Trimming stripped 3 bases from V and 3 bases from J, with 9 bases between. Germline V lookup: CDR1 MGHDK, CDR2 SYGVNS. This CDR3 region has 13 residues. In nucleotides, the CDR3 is TGTGCCAGCAGTGATCTAGGACTCTACGAGCAGTACTTC. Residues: CASSDLGLYEQYF.